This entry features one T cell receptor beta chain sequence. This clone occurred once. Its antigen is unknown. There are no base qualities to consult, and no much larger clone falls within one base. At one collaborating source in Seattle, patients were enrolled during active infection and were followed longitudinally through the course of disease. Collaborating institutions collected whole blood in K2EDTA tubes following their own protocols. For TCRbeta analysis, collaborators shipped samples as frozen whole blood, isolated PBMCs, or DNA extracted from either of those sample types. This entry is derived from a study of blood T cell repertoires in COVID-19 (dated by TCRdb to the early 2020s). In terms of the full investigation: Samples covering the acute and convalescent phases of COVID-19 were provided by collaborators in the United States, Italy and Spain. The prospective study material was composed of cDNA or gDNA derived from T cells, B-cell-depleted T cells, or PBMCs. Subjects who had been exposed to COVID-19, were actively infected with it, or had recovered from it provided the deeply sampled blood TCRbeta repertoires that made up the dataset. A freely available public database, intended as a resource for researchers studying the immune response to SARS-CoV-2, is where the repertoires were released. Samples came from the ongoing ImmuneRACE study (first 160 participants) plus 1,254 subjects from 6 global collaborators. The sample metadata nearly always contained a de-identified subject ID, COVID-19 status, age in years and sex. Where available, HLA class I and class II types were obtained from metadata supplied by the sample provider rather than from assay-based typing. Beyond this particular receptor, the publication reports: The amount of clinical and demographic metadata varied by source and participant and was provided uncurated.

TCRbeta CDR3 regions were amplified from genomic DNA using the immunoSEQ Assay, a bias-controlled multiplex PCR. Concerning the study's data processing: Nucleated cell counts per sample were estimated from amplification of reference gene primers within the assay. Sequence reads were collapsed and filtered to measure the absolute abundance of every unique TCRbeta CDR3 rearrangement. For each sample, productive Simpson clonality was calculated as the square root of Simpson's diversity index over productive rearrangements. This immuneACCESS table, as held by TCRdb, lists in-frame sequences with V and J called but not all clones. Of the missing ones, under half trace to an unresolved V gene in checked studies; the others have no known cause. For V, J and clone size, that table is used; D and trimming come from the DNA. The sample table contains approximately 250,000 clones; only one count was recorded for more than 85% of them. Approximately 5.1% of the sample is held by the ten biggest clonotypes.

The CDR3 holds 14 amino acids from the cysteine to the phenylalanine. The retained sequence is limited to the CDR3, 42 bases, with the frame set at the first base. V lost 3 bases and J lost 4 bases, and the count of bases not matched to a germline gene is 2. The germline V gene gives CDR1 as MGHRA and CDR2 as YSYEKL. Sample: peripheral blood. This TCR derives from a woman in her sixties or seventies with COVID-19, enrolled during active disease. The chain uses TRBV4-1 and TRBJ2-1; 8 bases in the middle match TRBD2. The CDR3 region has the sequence CASSQQRGYNEQFF. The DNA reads TGCGCCAGCAGCCAGCAGCGGGGGTACAATGAGCAGTTCTTC.